Sequencing of this TCR beta chain was carried out in a study of beta chain features in type 1 diabetes. Study outcomes and limitations: Resolution of whether HLA type affects TCRB rearrangement was not achieved here.

As to this clone: As yet, its antigen is unknown.

Germline CDR1 is PRHDT and CDR2 is FYEKMQ (reference sequence). V lost 3 bases to trimming and J lost 6 bases; unmatched junction nucleotides: 10. The CDR3 length is 15 residues. A heparinised blood draw that averaged roughly 110 mL was obtained once from each donor. Populations obtained by sorting all exceeded 98% purity. Sequenced material consisted of expressed TCRB transcripts (all of the isolated RNA was reverse transcribed). Profiling relied on immunoSEQ multiplex PCR, and the TCRdb table lists in-frame clones only, not all of them. This sample has around 300,000 clones, with about 8% found just once.

The clonotype was recovered from a woman aged 18-29 years in good health. This chain connects TRBV13 to TRBJ1-1; 7 nucleotides align to TRBD1. The sample taken for sequencing was central memory CD4+ T cells from blood. The CDR3 here is CASSFRKRQGSEAFF. The CDR3 DNA follows: TGTGCCAGCAGCTTCCGCAAACGACAGGGCTCTGAAGCTTTCTTT.